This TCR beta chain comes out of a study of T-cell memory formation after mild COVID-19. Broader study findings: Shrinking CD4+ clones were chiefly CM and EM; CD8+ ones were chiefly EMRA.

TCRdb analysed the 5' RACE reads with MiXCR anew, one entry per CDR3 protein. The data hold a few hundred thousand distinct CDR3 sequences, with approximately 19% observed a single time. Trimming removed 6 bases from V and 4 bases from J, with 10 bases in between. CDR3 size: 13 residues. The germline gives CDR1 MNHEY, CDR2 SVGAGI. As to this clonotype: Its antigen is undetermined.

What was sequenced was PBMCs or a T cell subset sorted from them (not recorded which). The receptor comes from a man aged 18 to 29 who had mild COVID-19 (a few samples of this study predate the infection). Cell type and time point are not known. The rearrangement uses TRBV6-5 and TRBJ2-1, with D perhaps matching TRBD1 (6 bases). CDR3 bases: TGTGCCAGCAGGCACGGACAGTACAATGAGCAGTTCTTC. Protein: CASRHGQYNEQFF.